This T cell receptor beta chain was identified during a study of blood T cell repertoires in COVID-19. The wider study: The United States, Italy and Spain were the sources of the acute and convalescent COVID-19 samples.

Profiled with immunoSEQ multiplex PCR; TCRdb holds only in-frame clones, not every one. This table holds around 400,000 clones, about 88% found once. Participants spanned ages about 18 to 95 years and resided in roughly 22 US areas. Cohort allocation depended upon clinical history that participants reported. A COVID-19 case was met by exposed participants within 2 weeks before study entry. The CDR3 has 15 amino acids. Germline V gene sequence: CDR1 SGHAT, CDR2 FQNNGV. J lost 1 base, V lost 0 bases, and 3 bases had no gene match. The sequencing sample was made of PBMCs or T cells enriched from blood (not recorded which). This sequence originates from a woman aged 18-29 years who had been exposed to COVID-19. The V gene is TRBV11-2, the J gene TRBJ2-7, with 7 bases aligning to TRBD2. The CDR3 bases are TGTGCCAGCAGCTTAGACAAACTAGCGTCCTACGAGCAGTACTTC. Protein: CASSLDKLASYEQYF.